This T cell receptor (beta chain) was sequenced during a study of Ad26.COV2.S vaccination and SARS-CoV-2 variants. Treatment specified: around 19 received Ad26.COV2.S at low or high dose, single or two shots; about 5 received placebo; per-sample allocation not given. Sampling took place 63 days after the first vaccine or placebo injection. The protocol was immunoSEQ multiplex PCR, while the TCRdb copy is restricted to in-frame clones and leaves out a portion. The sample carries 300,000 to 400,000 clones, around 90% recorded once. Comments on this clone: Antigen unknown.

Whole-study results and caveats: Comparability of non-spike TCR breadth was observed across vaccine and placebo recipients.

Unmatched junction bases numbered 11, after V lost 4 bases and J lost 2 bases. Germline-derived CDR1 and CDR2 are GTSNPN and SVGIG (reference sequence). This CDR3 comprises 16 residues. The V call is TRBV30, the J call TRBJ1-3, with TRBD1 matching 7 bases. Here the sequenced sample was peripheral blood, taken in a trial of Ad26.COV2.S vaccine versus placebo. The sequence came from a person aged 18-65 years who received the Ad26.COV2.S COVID-19 vaccine or a placebo. CDR3 protein: CAWMLFGTVAGNTIYF. The CDR3 DNA follows: TGTGCCTGGATGCTTTTCGGGACAGTCGCTGGAAACACCATATATTTT.